Reported below is one T cell receptor (beta chain). CDR1 and CDR2 (germline): LGHDT, YNNKEL (reference sequence). The CDR3 extends over 15 amino acids. J lost 3 bases, V lost 1 base, and 3 bases had no gene match. Sequencing was performed with immunoSEQ multiplex PCR; in TCRdb, only in-frame clones are kept and a portion is missing. The table lists approximately 200,000 clones, 87% of them singletons, with approximately 11% in the top ten. The data derive from a study of blood T cell repertoires in COVID-19. Background on the study: COVID-19 samples from acute and convalescent phases originated in the United States, Italy and Spain.

The TCR sequence derives from a man younger than 40 who had recovered from COVID-19. The gene calls are TRBV3-1 (or the pseudogene TRBV3-2) and TRBJ1-1, with 9 bases lining up with TRBD1. Material for sequencing was PBMCs or T cells enriched from blood (not recorded which). The CDR3 DNA reads as TGTGCCAGCAGCCAAGTGACAGGGGGAGACACTGAAGCTTTCTTT. It encodes CASSQVTGGDTEAFF.